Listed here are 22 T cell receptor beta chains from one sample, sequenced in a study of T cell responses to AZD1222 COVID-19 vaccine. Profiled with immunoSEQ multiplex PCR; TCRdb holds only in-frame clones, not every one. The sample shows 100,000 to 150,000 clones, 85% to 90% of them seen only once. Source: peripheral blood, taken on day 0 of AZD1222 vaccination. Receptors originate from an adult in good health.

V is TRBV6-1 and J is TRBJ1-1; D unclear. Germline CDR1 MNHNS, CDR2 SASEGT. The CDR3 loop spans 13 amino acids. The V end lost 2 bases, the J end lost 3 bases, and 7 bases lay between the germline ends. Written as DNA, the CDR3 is TGTGCCAGCAGTGAACAAGGGTACACTGAAGCTTTCTTT. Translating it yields CASSEQGYTEAFF.

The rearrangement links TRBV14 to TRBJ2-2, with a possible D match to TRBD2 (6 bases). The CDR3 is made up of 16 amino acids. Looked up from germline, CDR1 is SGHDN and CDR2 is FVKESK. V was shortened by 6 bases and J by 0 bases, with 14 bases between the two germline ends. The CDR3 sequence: CASRGLDPTNTGELFF. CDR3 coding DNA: TGTGCCAGCAGGGGACTGGACCCTACGAACACCGGGGAGCTGTTTTTT.

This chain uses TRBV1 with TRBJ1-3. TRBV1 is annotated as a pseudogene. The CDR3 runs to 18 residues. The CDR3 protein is CTSSQDHRDQHNGNTIYF. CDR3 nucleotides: TGCACCAGCAGCCAAGATCATAGGGACCAACACAACGGGAACACCATATATTTT.

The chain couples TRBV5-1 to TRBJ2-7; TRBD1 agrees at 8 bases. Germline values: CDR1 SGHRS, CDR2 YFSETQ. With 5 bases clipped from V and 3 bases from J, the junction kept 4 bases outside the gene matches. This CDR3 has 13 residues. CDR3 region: CASSGQGFYEQYF. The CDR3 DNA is TGCGCCAGCAGTGGACAGGGCTTCTACGAGCAGTACTTC.

The CDR3 DNA is TGTGCCAGCAGTTACGTAGCAGGGGGAACCCCCTATGGCTACACCTTC. Its protein is CASSYVAGGTPYGYTF. V gene TRBV6-5 combines with J gene TRBJ1-2, with 7 bases lining up with TRBD1. V trimming: 2 bases; J trimming: 4 bases; junction bases outside the gene matches: 10. The CDR3 has 16 amino acids. Looked up from germline, CDR1 is MNHEY and CDR2 is SVGAGI.

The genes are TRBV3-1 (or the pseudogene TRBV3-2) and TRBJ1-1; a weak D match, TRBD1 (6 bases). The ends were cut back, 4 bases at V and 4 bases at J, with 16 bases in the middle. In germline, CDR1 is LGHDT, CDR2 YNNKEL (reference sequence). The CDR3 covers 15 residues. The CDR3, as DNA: TGTGCCAGCAGCCTCAGCAGGAACAGGGTCACTGAAGCTTTCTTT. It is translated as CASSLSRNRVTEAFF.

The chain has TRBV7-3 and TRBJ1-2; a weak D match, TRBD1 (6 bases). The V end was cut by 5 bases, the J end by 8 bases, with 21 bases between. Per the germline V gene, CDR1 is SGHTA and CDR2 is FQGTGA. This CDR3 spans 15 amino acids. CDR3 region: CASSASGTSGIGYTF. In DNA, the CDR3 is TGTGCCAGCAGCGCTTCCGGGACATCGGGTATAGGCTACACCTTC.

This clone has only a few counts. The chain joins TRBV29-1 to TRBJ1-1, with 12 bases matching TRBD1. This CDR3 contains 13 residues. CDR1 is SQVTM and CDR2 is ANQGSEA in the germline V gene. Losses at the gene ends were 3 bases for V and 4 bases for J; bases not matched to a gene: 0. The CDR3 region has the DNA TGCAGCGTTGAGGGACAGGGGGCCACTGAAGCTTTCTTT. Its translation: CSVEGQGATEAFF.

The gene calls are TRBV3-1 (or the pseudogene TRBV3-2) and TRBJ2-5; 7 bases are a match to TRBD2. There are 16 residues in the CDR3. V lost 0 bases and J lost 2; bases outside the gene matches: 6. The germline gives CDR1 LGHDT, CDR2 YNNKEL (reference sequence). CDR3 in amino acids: CASSQDGAGTQETQYF. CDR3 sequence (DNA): TGTGCCAGCAGCCAAGATGGAGCGGGAACGCAAGAGACCCAGTACTTC.

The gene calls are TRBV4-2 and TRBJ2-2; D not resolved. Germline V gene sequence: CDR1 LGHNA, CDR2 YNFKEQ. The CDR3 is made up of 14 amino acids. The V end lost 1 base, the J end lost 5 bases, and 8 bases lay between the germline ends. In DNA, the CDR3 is TGTGCCAGCAGCCAAGGGATGGGGACCGGGGAGCTGTTTTTT. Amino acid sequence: CASSQGMGTGELFF.

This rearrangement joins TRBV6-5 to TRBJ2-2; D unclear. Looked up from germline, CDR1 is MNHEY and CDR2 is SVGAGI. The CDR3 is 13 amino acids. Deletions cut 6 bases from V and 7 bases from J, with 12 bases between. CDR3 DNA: TGTGCCAGCAGGACTGGACCGAGCGGGGAGCTGTTTTTT. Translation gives CASRTGPSGELFF.

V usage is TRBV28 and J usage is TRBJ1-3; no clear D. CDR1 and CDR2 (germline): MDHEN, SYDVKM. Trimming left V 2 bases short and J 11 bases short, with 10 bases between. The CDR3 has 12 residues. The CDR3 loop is CASSLTTDAIYF. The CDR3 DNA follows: TGTGCCAGCAGTTTAACGACCGATGCCATATATTTT. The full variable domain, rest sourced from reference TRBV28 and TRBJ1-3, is DVKVTQSSRYLVKRTGEKVFLECVQDMDHENMFWYRQDPGLGLRLIYFSYDVKMKEKGDIPEGYSVSREKKERFSLILESASTNQTSMYLCASSLTTDAIYFGEGSWLTVV.

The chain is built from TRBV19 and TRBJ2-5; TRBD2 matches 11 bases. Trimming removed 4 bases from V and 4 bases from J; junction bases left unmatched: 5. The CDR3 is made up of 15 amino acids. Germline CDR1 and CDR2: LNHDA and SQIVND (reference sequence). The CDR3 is CASSTLAGGGETQYF. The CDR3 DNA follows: TGTGCCAGTAGTACCCTAGCGGGAGGAGGAGAGACCCAGTACTTC.

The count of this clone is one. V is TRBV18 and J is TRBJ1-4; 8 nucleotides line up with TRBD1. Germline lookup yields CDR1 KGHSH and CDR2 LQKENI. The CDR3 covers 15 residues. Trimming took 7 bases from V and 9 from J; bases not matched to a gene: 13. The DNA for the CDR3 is TGTGCCAGCTTGAAAGAGGGGGACAGGCCACAAAAACTGTTTTTT. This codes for CASLKEGDRPQKLFF.

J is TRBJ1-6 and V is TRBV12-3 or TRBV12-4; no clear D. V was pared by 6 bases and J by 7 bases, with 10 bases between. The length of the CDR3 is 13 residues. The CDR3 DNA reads TGTGCCAGCAGCCCAACGGGGAATTCACCCCTCCACTTT. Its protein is CASSPTGNSPLHF.

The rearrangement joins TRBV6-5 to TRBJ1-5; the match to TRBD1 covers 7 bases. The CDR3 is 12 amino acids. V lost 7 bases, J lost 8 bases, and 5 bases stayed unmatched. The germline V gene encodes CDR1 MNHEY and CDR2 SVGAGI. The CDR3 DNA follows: TGTGCCAGCACGACAGGGCGGGAGCCCCAGCATTTT. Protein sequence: CASTTGREPQHF.

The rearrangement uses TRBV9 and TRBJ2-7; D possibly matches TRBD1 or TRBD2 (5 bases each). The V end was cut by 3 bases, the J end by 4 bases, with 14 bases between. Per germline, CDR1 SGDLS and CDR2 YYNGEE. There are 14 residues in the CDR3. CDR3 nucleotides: TGTGCCAGCAGCGCCGAGGGGTTCTTTTACGAGCAGTACTTC. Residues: CASSAEGFFYEQYF.

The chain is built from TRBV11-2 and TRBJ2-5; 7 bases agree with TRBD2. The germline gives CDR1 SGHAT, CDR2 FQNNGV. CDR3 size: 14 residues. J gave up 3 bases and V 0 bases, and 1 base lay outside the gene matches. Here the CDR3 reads CASSLDRGEETQYF. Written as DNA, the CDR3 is TGTGCCAGCAGCTTAGATCGGGGGGAAGAGACCCAGTACTTC.

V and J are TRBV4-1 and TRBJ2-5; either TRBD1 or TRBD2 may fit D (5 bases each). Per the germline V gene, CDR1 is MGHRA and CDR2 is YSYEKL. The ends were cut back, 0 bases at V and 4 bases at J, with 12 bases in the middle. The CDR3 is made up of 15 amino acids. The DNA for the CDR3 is TGCGCCAGCAGCCAAGAAGCGACAGCGGCAGAGACCCAGTACTTC. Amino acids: CASSQEATAAETQYF.

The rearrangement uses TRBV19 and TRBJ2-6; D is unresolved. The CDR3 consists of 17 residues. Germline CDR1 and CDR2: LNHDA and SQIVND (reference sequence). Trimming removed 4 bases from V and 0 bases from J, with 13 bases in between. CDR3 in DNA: TGTGCCAGTAGTAGATCCAGACGGAGCTCTGGGGCCAACGTCCTGACTTTC. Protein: CASSRSRRSSGANVLTF.

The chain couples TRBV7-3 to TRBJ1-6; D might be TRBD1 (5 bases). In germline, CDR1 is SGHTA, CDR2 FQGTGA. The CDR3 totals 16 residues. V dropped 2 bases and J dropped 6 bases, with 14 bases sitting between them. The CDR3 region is CASSLWGVKGNSPLHF. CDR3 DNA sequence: TGTGCCAGCAGCTTATGGGGGGTGAAAGGTAATTCACCCCTCCACTTT.

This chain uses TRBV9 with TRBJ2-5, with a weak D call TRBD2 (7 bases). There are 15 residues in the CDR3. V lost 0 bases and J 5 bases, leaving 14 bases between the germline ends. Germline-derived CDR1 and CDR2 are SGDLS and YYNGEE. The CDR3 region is CASSVAWGGRETQYF. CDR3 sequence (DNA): TGTGCCAGCAGCGTAGCTTGGGGGGGGCGGGAGACCCAGTACTTC.